These T cell receptor beta chains were read from a single sample in a study of cytomegalovirus exposure and HLA in healthy donors. Repertoires were generated with immunoSEQ multiplex PCR, while TCRdb's copy carries only in-frame clones and drops some. The data show 150,000 or so clones, 65% to 75% seen once. Sequencing was carried out using PBMCs. The receptors originated from a girl between 10 and 17 years old in good health and CMV-seronegative. The CDR3 runs from the conserved cysteine through the conserved F or W. A D gene is named only where the DNA matches it firmly. Some rows mark clone size as missing; the rest say once, few, many or name a class of expanded clone.

len: 16; j_gene: TRBJ2-5; abundance: NA; d_gene: NA; v_gene: TRBV6-6; CDR3aa: CASSYPAKEGGETQYF; CDR3nt: TGTGCCAGCAGTTACCCGGCCAAGGAGGGCGGTGAGACCCAGTACTTC
len: 13; j_gene: TRBJ2-5; abundance: NA; d_gene: NA; v_gene: TRBV28; CDR3aa: CATTPSGQETQYF; CDR3nt: TGTGCCACCACACCGTCAGGGCAAGAGACCCAGTACTTC
len: 12; j_gene: TRBJ1-1; abundance: NA; d_gene: TRBD1; v_gene: TRBV27; CDR3aa: CASSTTGAGAFF; CDR3nt: TGTGCCAGCAGTACCACAGGGGCGGGGGCTTTCTTT
len: 15; j_gene: TRBJ2-5; abundance: NA; d_gene: TRBD2; v_gene: TRBV30; CDR3aa: CAWSVNGGEQETQYF; CDR3nt: TGTGCCTGGAGTGTGAACGGGGGGGAACAAGAGACCCAGTACTTC
len: 15; j_gene: TRBJ2-7; abundance: few; d_gene: NA; v_gene: TRBV6-9; CDR3aa: CASRMTSSGAYEQYF; CDR3nt: TGTGCCAGCAGAATGACCTCTTCCGGGGCCTACGAGCAGTACTTC
len: 14; j_gene: TRBJ2-7; abundance: NA; d_gene: NA; v_gene: TRBV6-1; CDR3aa: CASSEGSNPLEQYF; CDR3nt: TGTGCCAGCAGTGAAGGGTCTAACCCCCTCGAGCAGTACTTC
len: 14; j_gene: TRBJ2-5; abundance: NA; d_gene: NA; v_gene: TRBV5-1; CDR3aa: CASSLFTGLETQYF; CDR3nt: TGCGCCAGCAGCTTGTTTACGGGGTTAGAGACCCAGTACTTC
len: 16; j_gene: TRBJ2-2; abundance: NA; d_gene: TRBD1; v_gene: TRBV19; CDR3aa: CASSTRDSLNTGELFF; CDR3nt: TGTGCCAGTAGTACTAGGGACAGTCTCAACACCGGGGAGCTGTTTTTT
len: 16; j_gene: TRBJ2-2; abundance: once; d_gene: TRBD1; v_gene: TRBV11-3; CDR3aa: CASSLGQGADTGELFF; CDR3nt: TGTGCCAGCAGCTTGGGACAGGGGGCGGACACCGGGGAGCTGTTTTTT
len: 16; j_gene: TRBJ2-2; abundance: NA; d_gene: NA; v_gene: TRBV10-1; CDR3aa: CASSETRGLNTGELFF; CDR3nt: TGCGCCAGCAGTGAGACGCGGGGGCTTAACACCGGGGAGCTGTTTTTT
len: 16; j_gene: TRBJ2-5; abundance: few; d_gene: TRBD2; v_gene: TRBV4-2; CDR3aa: CASSPNPSGGGETQYF; CDR3nt: TGTGCCAGCAGCCCAAACCCTAGCGGGGGCGGGGAGACCCAGTACTTC
len: 14; j_gene: TRBJ1-5; abundance: NA; d_gene: NA; v_gene: TRBV5-1; CDR3aa: CASSLDSGNQPQHF; CDR3nt: TGCGCCAGCAGCTTGGATAGTGGCAATCAGCCCCAGCATTTT
len: 13; j_gene: TRBJ2-5; abundance: NA; d_gene: NA; v_gene: TRBV15; CDR3aa: CATSRDPGETQYF; CDR3nt: TGTGCCACCAGCAGAGATCCGGGGGAGACCCAGTACTTC
len: 14; j_gene: TRBJ2-7; abundance: NA; d_gene: TRBD2; v_gene: TRBV29-1; CDR3aa: CSALTSGASYEQYF; CDR3nt: TGCAGCGCCCTGACTAGCGGAGCCTCCTACGAGCAGTACTTC
len: 16; j_gene: TRBJ1-6; abundance: few; d_gene: NA; v_gene: TRBV18; CDR3aa: CASSPGQPSSNSPLHF; CDR3nt: TGTGCCAGCTCACCAGGACAGCCCTCTAGCAATTCACCCCTCCACTTT
len: 15; j_gene: TRBJ1-6; abundance: few; d_gene: NA; v_gene: TRBV5-1; CDR3aa: CASSLGQSRSSPLHF; CDR3nt: TGCGCCAGCAGCTTGGGACAGTCCCGTAGTTCACCCCTCCACTTT
len: 14; j_gene: TRBJ1-2; abundance: NA; d_gene: NA; v_gene: TRBV10-3; CDR3aa: CAISEGGQAYGYTF; CDR3nt: TGTGCCATCAGTGAGGGGGGCCAGGCCTATGGCTACACCTTC
len: 12; j_gene: TRBJ2-2; abundance: NA; d_gene: NA; v_gene: TRBV29-1; CDR3aa: CSVGQNTGELFF; CDR3nt: TGCAGCGTGGGACAGAACACCGGGGAGCTGTTTTTT
len: 16; j_gene: TRBJ1-4; abundance: NA; d_gene: NA; v_gene: TRBV4-1; CDR3aa: CASSPEGTETNEKLFF; CDR3nt: TGCGCCAGCAGCCCTGAAGGCACAGAGACTAATGAAAAACTGTTTTTT
len: 13; j_gene: TRBJ2-5; abundance: NA; d_gene: NA; v_gene: TRBV2; CDR3aa: CASRSGLGETQYF; CDR3nt: TGTGCCAGCAGATCAGGGTTGGGGGAGACCCAGTACTTC
len: 12; j_gene: TRBJ1-4; abundance: NA; d_gene: TRBD1; v_gene: TRBV5-6; CDR3aa: CASSLSRGTLFF; CDR3nt: TGTGCCAGCAGCCTGAGCAGGGGGACACTGTTTTTT
len: 14; j_gene: TRBJ1-1; abundance: few; d_gene: NA; v_gene: TRBV7-3; CDR3aa: CASSSGHQNTEAFF; CDR3nt: TGTGCCAGCAGCTCGGGACACCAGAACACTGAAGCTTTCTTT
len: 15; j_gene: TRBJ1-2; abundance: few; d_gene: TRBD1; v_gene: TRBV27; CDR3aa: CASIGTGGEVGGYTF; CDR3nt: TGTGCCAGCATCGGGACAGGGGGCGAAGTTGGCGGCTACACCTTC
len: 15; j_gene: TRBJ1-2; abundance: once; d_gene: TRBD1; v_gene: TRBV19; CDR3aa: CASSIGDRFWYGYTF; CDR3nt: TGTGCCAGTAGTATTGGGGACAGGTTCTGGTATGGCTACACCTTC
len: 15; j_gene: TRBJ1-1; abundance: NA; d_gene: NA; v_gene: TRBV6-1; CDR3aa: CASSEYPETLGPAFF; CDR3nt: TGTGCCAGCAGTGAATACCCCGAAACGTTGGGGCCGGCTTTCTTT
len: 14; j_gene: TRBJ1-4; abundance: once; d_gene: NA; v_gene: TRBV9; CDR3aa: CASSVQGTNEKLFF; CDR3nt: TGTGCCAGCAGCGTACAGGGGACTAATGAAAAACTGTTTTTT
len: 15; j_gene: TRBJ1-2; abundance: once; d_gene: NA; v_gene: TRBV19; CDR3aa: CASSILARADYGYTF; CDR3nt: TGTGCCAGTAGTATCTTGGCCAGGGCGGACTATGGCTACACCTTC